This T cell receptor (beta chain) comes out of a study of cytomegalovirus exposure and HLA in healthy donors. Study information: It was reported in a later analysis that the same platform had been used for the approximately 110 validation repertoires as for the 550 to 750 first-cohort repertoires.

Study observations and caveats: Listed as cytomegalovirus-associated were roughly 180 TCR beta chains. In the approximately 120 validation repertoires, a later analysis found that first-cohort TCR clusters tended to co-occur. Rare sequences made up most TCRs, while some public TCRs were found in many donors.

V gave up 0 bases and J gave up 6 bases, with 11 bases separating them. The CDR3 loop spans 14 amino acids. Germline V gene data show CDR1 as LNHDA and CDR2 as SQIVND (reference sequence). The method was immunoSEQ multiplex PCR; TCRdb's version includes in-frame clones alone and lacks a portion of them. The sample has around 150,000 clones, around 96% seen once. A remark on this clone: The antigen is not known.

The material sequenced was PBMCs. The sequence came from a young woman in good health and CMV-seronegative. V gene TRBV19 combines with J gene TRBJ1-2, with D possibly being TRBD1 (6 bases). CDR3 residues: CASSIDRQANGYTF. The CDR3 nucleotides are TGTGCCAGTAGTATAGATCGACAGGCCAATGGCTACACCTTC.